The clone carrying this T cell receptor (beta chain) appeared many times. Antigen: not known. Losses at the gene ends were 3 bases for V and 8 bases for J; bases not matched to a gene: 12. Germline CDR1 is DFQATT and CDR2 is SNEGSKA (reference sequence). The CDR3 is 16 residues long. The data belong to a study of neurological immune-mediated disorders. Study-level points and caveats: The most TCR clonal expansion was seen in HTLV-1-associated myelopathy, and the least was seen in multiple sclerosis, which fell below healthy controls.

Each TCR transcript was tagged with a 10-nucleotide random UMI during 5'RACE. TCRdb called the 5' RACE reads again in MiXCR, with one record for every CDR3 protein. The table shows roughly 80,000 distinct CDR3 sequences, with approximately 17% occurring only once. Preparation of the unsorted libraries drew on 2 million PBMCs stored at -80 C. The TCR originated in a woman between 35 and 50 years old in good health. Sequencing was carried out using PBMCs. This chain uses TRBV20-1 with TRBJ2-1; 11 positions agree with TRBD2. CDR3 sequence reads: CSASPLAGGNRYEQFF. For the CDR3, the DNA is TGCAGTGCTAGTCCTTTAGCGGGGGGGAATCGGTATGAGCAGTTCTTC.